This T cell receptor beta chain emerged from a study of shared clonotypes between healthy human individuals. Across the study: Each donor's CD4 naive and CD4 memory cells filled three plates apiece, CD8 naive two, and CD8 memory one.

Sequenced by immunoSEQ multiplex PCR; TCRdb stores in-frame clones only, minus some. The sample contains approximately 980,000 clones, 70% to 85% of which appear only once. The germline V and J ends were trimmed by 1 base and 5 bases, with 8 bases remaining between them. Germline lookup yields CDR1 GTSNPN and CDR2 SVGIG (reference sequence). CDR3 length: 12 amino acids. This rearrangement joins TRBV30 to TRBJ2-5; D is undetermined. Sample: memory CD4+ T cells sorted from blood. Subset noted: CD45RA-negative fraction. The sequence was collected from a man between 18 and 35 years old in good health. Written as DNA, the CDR3 is TGTGCCTGGAGTGAAATAGGCGAGACCCAGTACTTC. Translated: CAWSEIGETQYF.